Presented here are 17 T cell receptor beta chains from one specimen sequenced in a study of human T cells and chemical hapten exposure. Each CDR3 protein is one row after TCRdb ran MiXCR on the RACE reads. The sample lists around 350,000 distinct CDR3 sequences; around 5.5% were seen once. Time point meaning: pre-sensitization, week 0. The sample's treatment: therapeutic diphenylcyclopropenone sensitization with weekly scalp DPC. The sample here was whole blood, taken in connection with sensitization to the hapten diphenylcyclopropenone (DPC). The receptors originated from a woman between 18 and 29 years old with alopecia areata. Some clones in this sample may be carry-over from other donors' samples.

The V and J genes are TRBV5-1 and TRBJ2-3; D uncertain. CDR3 size: 13 residues. The V gene lost 4 bases and the J gene lost 6 bases, with 12 bases spanning the gap. The germline V gene encodes CDR1 SGHRS and CDR2 YFSETQ. The CDR3 here is CASSKDPQDTQYF. CDR3 sequence (DNA): TGCGCCAGCAGCAAGGACCCCCAGGATACGCAGTATTTT.

As concerns this clonotype: An end of the junction does not agree with germline; a read error may underlie this. The chain uses TRBV7-7 and TRBJ2-1; TRBD2 matches at 14 bases. Germline V gene lookup returns CDR1 SSHAT and CDR2 FNYEAQ (reference sequence). This CDR3 comprises 17 residues. The chain's CDR3 is CASSLETSGGVYNEQFF. The CDR3 DNA sequence: TGTGCTAGCAGCCTTGAGACTAGCGGGGGGGTATACAATGAGCAGTTCTTC. The full variable domain, its missing parts supplied by reference TRBV7-7 and TRBJ2-1, is GAGVSQSPRYKVTKRGQDVTLRCDPISSHATLYWYQQALGQGPEFLTYFNYEAQPDKSGLPSDRFSAERPEGSISTLTIQRTEQRDSAMYRCASSLETSGGVYNEQFFGPGTRLTVL.

This clonotype turned up a few times. The rearrangement joins TRBV6-2 or TRBV6-3 to TRBJ2-3; 11 bases map to TRBD2. CDR3 length: 15 amino acids. Trimming at V came to 6 bases and at J to 5 bases, leaving 7 bases not matched to a gene. In germline, CDR1 is MNHEY, CDR2 SVGEGT. The CDR3 reads CASSRLAGLLDTQYF. CDR3 nucleotide sequence: TGTGCCAGCAGCAGACTAGCGGGGCTTCTAGATACGCAGTATTTT.

This clonotype came up a few times. The chain is built from TRBV6-5 and TRBJ2-3, with 10 bases matching TRBD2. This CDR3 is 18 amino acids long. The germline CDR1 and CDR2 sequences are MNHEY and SVGAGI. Unmatched junction bases numbered 9, after V lost 0 bases and J lost 3 bases. The CDR3 DNA reads as TGTGCCAGCAGTTACTCGCGGAGCGGGGGGGCAGGAACAGATACGCAGTATTTT. Its protein product is CASSYSRSGGAGTDTQYF.

This chain links TRBV29-1 with TRBJ1-6; 8 positions agree with TRBD1. CDR1 is SQVTM, CDR2 ANQGSEA, per germline. This CDR3 contains 14 residues. V dropped 7 bases and J dropped 7; count of bases not matched to a gene: 9. CDR3 loop: CSANGDRRNSPLHF. The DNA of the CDR3 is TGCAGCGCCAATGGGGACAGGAGAAATTCACCCCTCCACTTT.

This clonotype has a count of ten or more. This rearrangement joins TRBV6-2 or TRBV6-3 to TRBJ2-4; D remains unclear. Trimming shortened V by 4 bases and J by 5 bases, and 15 bases separated the two germline ends. CDR1 and CDR2 from the germline V gene are MNHEY and SVGEGT. The CDR3 length is 15 residues. In DNA form, the CDR3 reads TGTGCCAGCAGTTTCCAACGGTTAGGCCAAAACATTCAGTACTTC. Amino acids: CASSFQRLGQNIQYF.

This clonotype showed up many times. V is TRBV7-6 and J is TRBJ2-4, with a tentative D call TRBD1 (7 bases). Germline CDR1 is SGHVS and CDR2 is FNYEAQ. The CDR3 extends over 16 amino acids. V was shortened by 5 bases and J by 6 bases, with 20 bases between the two germline ends. The CDR3 coding sequence is TGTGCCAGCAGCCCCCGACAGGGCTTGGAGGGAAACATTCAGTACTTC. It is translated as CASSPRQGLEGNIQYF.

This clonotype came up a few times. The rearrangement uses TRBV27 and TRBJ2-5; D call uncertain. V lost 4 bases to trimming and J lost 3 bases, with 9 bases between them. This CDR3 comprises 13 residues. Germline lookup yields CDR1 MNHEY and CDR2 SMNVEV (reference sequence). The CDR3 region has the DNA TGTGCCAGCAGTTACCGCAGAAAAGAGACCCAGTACTTC. Its protein product is CASSYRRKETQYF.

The sample holds many counts of this clonotype. This chain uses TRBV13 with TRBJ2-1, with 9 nucleotides matching TRBD1. The CDR3 is made up of 15 amino acids. Germline V gene lookup returns CDR1 PRHDT and CDR2 FYEKMQ (reference sequence). The trim removed 2 bases at V and 12 bases at J, leaving 11 bases unmatched. This chain's CDR3 is CASSLRDRVRLGQFF. CDR3 in DNA: TGTGCCAGCAGCTTACGGGACAGGGTTCGTTTAGGGCAGTTCTTC.

This clonotype was observed at least ten times. The rearrangement uses TRBV9 and TRBJ2-7; D is perhaps TRBD2 (7 bases). The length of the CDR3 is 16 residues. V lost 4 bases to trimming and J lost 0 bases, with 17 bases between them. The germline V gene has CDR1 SGDLS and CDR2 YYNGEE. The CDR3 loop reads CASSPRGGARSYEQYF. In DNA, the CDR3 is TGTGCCAGCAGCCCCCGTGGGGGGGCTCGCTCCTACGAGCAGTACTTC.

V and J are TRBV5-4 and TRBJ2-5; 12 positions match TRBD2. After removal of 0 bases from V and 6 bases from J, the junction contained 6 bases not matched to a gene. Germline V gene data show CDR1 as SGHNT and CDR2 as YYREEE (reference sequence). This CDR3 comprises 16 residues. Written as DNA, the CDR3 is TGTGCCAGCAGCTTGGATCTAGCGGGGGGGTGGAAGACCCAGTACTTC. Amino acids: CASSLDLAGGWKTQYF.

This clonotype was seen more than once but under ten times. The chain combines TRBV4-1 with TRBJ1-6; tentatively, D is TRBD1 (5 bases). This CDR3 is 17 amino acids long. The V and J ends lost 2 bases and 6 bases respectively, with 17 bases between them. Germline V gene lookup returns CDR1 MGHRA and CDR2 YSYEKL. The CDR3 is CASSQHNGRQRNSPLHF. CDR3 DNA sequence: TGCGCCAGCAGCCAACACAACGGGAGACAGCGTAATTCACCCCTCCACTTT.

The chain has TRBV4-3 and TRBJ2-7; D perhaps matches TRBD1 (6 bases). The CDR3 is made up of 14 amino acids. V was trimmed by 2 bases and J by 3 bases, leaving 11 bases between them. In germline, CDR1 is LGHNA, CDR2 YSLEER. Here the CDR3 reads CASSQWQGSYEQYF. In DNA form, the CDR3 reads TGCGCCAGCAGCCAATGGCAGGGGAGCTACGAGCAGTACTTC.

This clonotype was counted at least ten times. This rearrangement joins TRBV20-1 to TRBJ2-5; 12 bases map to TRBD2. V lost 3 bases, J lost 4 bases, and 9 bases stayed unmatched. The CDR3 length is 16 residues. Looked up from germline, CDR1 is DFQATT and CDR2 is SNEGSKA (reference sequence). Here the CDR3 reads CSARVPSGGALETQYF. The CDR3 nucleotides are TGCAGTGCTAGGGTCCCTAGCGGGGGGGCCTTAGAGACCCAGTACTTC.

This clonotype has a count of ten or more. The chain employs TRBV10-2 and TRBJ2-2; 8 bases align to TRBD1. Germline V gives CDR1 WSHSY, CDR2 SAAADI. J lost 5 bases, V lost 6 bases, and 11 bases had no gene match. The length of the CDR3 is 16 residues. CDR3 DNA: TGCGCCAGCAGCGACAGGGGTCGGATTAGGACCGGGGAGCTGTTTTTT. This codes for CASSDRGRIRTGELFF.

This clonotype occurred a few times. The chain employs TRBV11-2 and TRBJ2-3; D gene uncertain. Trimming shortened V by 5 bases and J by 1 base, and 10 bases separated the two germline ends. CDR1 SGHAT and CDR2 FQNNGV come from the germline V gene. The CDR3 consists of 14 residues. CDR3 loop: CASSHPLRTDTQYF. For the CDR3, the DNA is TGTGCCAGCAGCCACCCCCTCCGCACAGATACGCAGTATTTT.

This clonotype is classed as large. The chain recombines TRBV21-1 with TRBJ1-1. TRBV21-1 is a documented pseudogene. The CDR3 covers 13 residues. The CDR3: CASSKEQNTEAFF. The CDR3, as DNA: TGTGCCAGCAGCAAAGAGCAGAACACTGAAGCTTTCTTT.